This T cell receptor (beta chain) was documented in a study of cytomegalovirus exposure and HLA in healthy donors. General observations from the study: With later analysis, a missense DCLRE1C variant became linked to TCR beta V- and J-gene trimming. Some V segments, TRBV6-2 and TRBV6-3 among them, were indistinguishable and were therefore excluded. Most of the CMV-associated TCR beta chains (in a later analysis) appeared to be HLA-restricted.

The PCR had 60 Vbeta and 13 Jbeta primers. Profiling relied on immunoSEQ multiplex PCR, and the TCRdb table lists in-frame clones only, not all of them. The table lists around 120,000 clones, 75% to 90% of them singletons. On this clone itself: The target antigen is unknown.

V lost 3 bases, J lost 9 bases, and 5 bases stayed unmatched. The CDR3 extends over 15 amino acids. CDR1 and CDR2 from the germline V gene are KGHSH and LQKENI. Source material: PBMCs. The clonotype comes from a female donor in good health and CMV-seropositive. The chain joins TRBV18 to TRBJ1-6; 10 positions agree with TRBD1. This chain's CDR3 is CASSPLTGGSSPLHF. The CDR3 coding sequence is TGTGCCAGCTCACCTTTGACAGGGGGCAGTTCACCCCTCCACTTT. Full variable domain (outside the CDR3, taken from reference TRBV18 and TRBJ1-6): NAGVMQNPRHLVRRRGQEARLRCSPMKGHSHVYWYRQLPEEGLKFMVYLQKENIIDESGMPKERFSAEFPKEGPSILRIQQVVRGDSAAYFCASSPLTGGSSPLHFGNGTRLTVT.